The clone carrying this TCR beta chain was detected once. What it recognizes is unknown. This sample was taken from a study of Graves' ophthalmopathy and Graves' hyperthyroidism. Overall study findings and caveats: The model flagged ophthalmopathy progression at more than 60% sensitivity and under 75% specificity. A roughly 81% specificity and about 90% sensitivity were achieved by a 13-signature model that separated ophthalmopathy from stable hyperthyroidism.

Per the germline V gene, CDR1 is SGHNT and CDR2 is YENEEA. Trimming left V 5 bases short and J 3 bases short, with 16 bases between. The CDR3 consists of 15 residues. RNA transcripts served as template for amplifying TCR beta CDR3 sequences. An opening RT-PCR round employed HTBI primers and preceded a second-round multiplex PCR. TCRdb fed the multiplex PCR reads into MiXCR, producing one record per CDR3 protein. The sample includes 600,000 to 650,000 distinct CDR3 sequences, roughly 20% seen only once; the top ten take about 6.6%. The sample comprised peripheral blood. The TCR was taken from a woman aged 18-29 years with stable Graves' hyperthyroidism. Some clones in this sample may be carry-over from other donors' samples. V is TRBV11-3 and J is TRBJ1-2, with D possibly TRBD1 on 6 matching bases. CDR3 sequence reads: CASSLSTEGDYGYTF. CDR3 coding DNA: TGTGCCAGCAGCCTGTCGACAGAGGGGGACTATGGCTACACCTTC.